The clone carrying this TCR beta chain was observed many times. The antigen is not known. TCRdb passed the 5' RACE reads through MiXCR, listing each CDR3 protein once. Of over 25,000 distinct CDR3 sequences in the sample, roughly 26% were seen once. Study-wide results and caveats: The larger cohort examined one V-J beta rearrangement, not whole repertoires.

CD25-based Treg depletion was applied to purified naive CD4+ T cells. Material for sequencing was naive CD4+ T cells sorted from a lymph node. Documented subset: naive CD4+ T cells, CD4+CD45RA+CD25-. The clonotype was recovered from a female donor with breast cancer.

The CDR3 sequence: CASSWGDGAYEQYF. The CDR3 coding sequence is TGTGCCAGCAGCTGGGGGGACGGAGCCTACGAGCAGTACTTC. This chain links TRBV5-6 with TRBJ2-7; maybe TRBD2 (6 bases). The V gene lost 3 bases and the J gene lost 2 bases, with 12 bases spanning the gap. Germline CDR1 and CDR2: SGHDT and YYEEEE. The CDR3 consists of 14 residues.